The clone carrying this T cell receptor (beta chain) appeared many times. This specimen belongs to a study of neurological immune-mediated disorders. TCRdb processed the 5' RACE reads anew with MiXCR; each CDR3 protein has one entry. This sample has 65,000 to 85,000 distinct CDR3 sequences; 3.2% occur once, and the top ten carry around 5.2%. Unsorted libraries were derived from 2 million PBMCs stored at -80 C. Trimming removed 10 bases from V and 2 bases from J, with 14 bases in between. The CDR3 extends over 13 amino acids. Germline values: CDR1 MNHEY, CDR2 SVGEGT. Sequencing was done on a sample of PBMCs. The V gene is TRBV6-2 or TRBV6-3, the J gene TRBJ1-1; D gene ambiguous. This receptor was taken from a woman aged 50 to 60 with multiple sclerosis. CDR3 coding DNA: TGTGCCACCTTGGAACAGCTTAACACTGAAGCTTTCTTT. This sequence encodes CATLEQLNTEAFF.